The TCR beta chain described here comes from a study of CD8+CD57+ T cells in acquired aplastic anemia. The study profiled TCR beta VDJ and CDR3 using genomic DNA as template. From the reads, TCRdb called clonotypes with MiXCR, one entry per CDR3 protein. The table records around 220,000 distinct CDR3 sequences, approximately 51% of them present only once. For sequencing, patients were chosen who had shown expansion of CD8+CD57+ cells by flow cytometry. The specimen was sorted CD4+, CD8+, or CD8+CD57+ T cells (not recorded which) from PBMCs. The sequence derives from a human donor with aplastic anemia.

For the CDR3, the DNA is TGTGCCAGCAGCCAAGAGCATGGCTATGGCTACACCTTC. This translates into CASSQEHGYGYTF. The chain combines TRBV9 with TRBJ1-2; the D is unclear. The CDR3 spans 13 residues. Deletions cut 4 bases from V and 4 bases from J, with 11 bases between. CDR1 and CDR2 (germline): SGDLS, YYNGEE.